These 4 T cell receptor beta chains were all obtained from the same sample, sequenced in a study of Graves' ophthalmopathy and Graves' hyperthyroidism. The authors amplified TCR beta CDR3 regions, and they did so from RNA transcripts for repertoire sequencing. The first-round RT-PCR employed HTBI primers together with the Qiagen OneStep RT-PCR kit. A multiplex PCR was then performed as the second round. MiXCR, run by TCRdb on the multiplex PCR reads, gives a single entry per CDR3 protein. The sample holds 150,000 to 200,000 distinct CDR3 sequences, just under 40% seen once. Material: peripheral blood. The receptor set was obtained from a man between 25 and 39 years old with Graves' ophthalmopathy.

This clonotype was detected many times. CDR3 loop: CSARPDEAGGFYEQYF. Here the CDR3 DNA reads TGCAGTGCTAGACCGGACGAAGCGGGAGGGTTCTACGAGCAGTACTTC. V is TRBV20-1 and J is TRBJ2-7; 10 bases match TRBD2. The germline gives CDR1 DFQATT, CDR2 SNEGSKA (reference sequence). The CDR3 loop spans 16 amino acids. The V and J ends lost 2 bases and 3 bases, in that order; junction bases with no gene match: 10.

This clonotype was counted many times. The CDR3 DNA sequence: TGTGCCAGCAGCTTAGTAGCGGGAAACACCATATATTTT. This sequence encodes CASSLVAGNTIYF. V is TRBV7-2 and J is TRBJ1-3; no definite D call. The CDR3 consists of 13 residues. CDR1 and CDR2 from the germline V gene are SGHTA and FQGNSA. The ends were cut back, 1 base at V and 4 bases at J, with 5 bases in the middle.

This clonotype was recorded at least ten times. The CDR3 nucleotides read TGTGCCAGCCCTCCCCGGCGGACAGGGGGCGACGAGCAGTACTTC. Protein sequence: CASPPRRTGGDEQYF. J is TRBJ2-7 and V is TRBV28; 11 nucleotides agree with TRBD1. The CDR3 sequence is 15 residues long. Losses at the gene ends were 8 bases for V and 5 bases for J; bases not matched to a gene: 11. Germline CDR1 MDHEN, CDR2 SYDVKM.

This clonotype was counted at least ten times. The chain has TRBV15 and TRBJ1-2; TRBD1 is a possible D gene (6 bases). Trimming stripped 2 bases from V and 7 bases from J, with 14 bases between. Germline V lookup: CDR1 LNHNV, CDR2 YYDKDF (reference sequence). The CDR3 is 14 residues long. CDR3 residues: CATSRYRGGGGYTF. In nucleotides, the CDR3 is TGTGCCACCAGCAGATATAGGGGGGGGGGTGGCTACACCTTC.